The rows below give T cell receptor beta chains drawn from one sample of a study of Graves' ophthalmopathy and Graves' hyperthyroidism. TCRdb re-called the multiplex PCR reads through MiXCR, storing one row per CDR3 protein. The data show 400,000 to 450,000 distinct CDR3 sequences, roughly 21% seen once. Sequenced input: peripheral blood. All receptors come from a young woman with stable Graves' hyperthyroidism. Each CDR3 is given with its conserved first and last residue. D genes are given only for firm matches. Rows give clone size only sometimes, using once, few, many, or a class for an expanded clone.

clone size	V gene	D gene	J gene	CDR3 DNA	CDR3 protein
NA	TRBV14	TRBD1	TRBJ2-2	TGTGCCAGCAGCCCCAGGGGACAGGGACTCCAACAATCGAACACCGGGGAGCTGTTTTTT	CASSPRGQGLQQSNTGELFF
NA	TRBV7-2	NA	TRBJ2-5	TGTGCCAGCAGCTGGGGGGAAGTTGGGACCCAGTACTTC	CASSWGEVGTQYF
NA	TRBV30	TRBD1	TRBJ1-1	TGTGCCTGGAGTGAAGGGGACAGGGGTTTAAACACTGAAGCTTTCTTT	CAWSEGDRGLNTEAFF
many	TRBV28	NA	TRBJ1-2	TGTGCCAGCAGTCCGCCGGGGGGGCGTAGATATGGCTACACCTTC	CASSPPGGRRYGYTF
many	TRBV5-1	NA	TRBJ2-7	TGCGCCAGCAGCTTGGCCAGCGGGACAGCGACCTACGAGCAGTACTTC	CASSLASGTATYEQYF
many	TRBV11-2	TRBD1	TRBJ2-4	TGTGCCAGCGGACGAGTGGGACAGGGTTTCAAAAACATTCAGTACTTC	CASGRVGQGFKNIQYF
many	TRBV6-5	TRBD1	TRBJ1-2	TGTGCCAGCAGTTACTCGGGCAGGGGGAACTATGGCTACACCTTC	CASSYSGRGNYGYTF
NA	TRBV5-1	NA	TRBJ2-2	TGCGCCAGCAGCTTGCGGGCGGCCGGGGAGCTGTTTTTT	CASSLRAAGELFF
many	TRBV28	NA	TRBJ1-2	TGTGCCAGCAGTTCGATTGGGGGGTCCGGCTATGGCTACACCTTC	CASSSIGGSGYGYTF
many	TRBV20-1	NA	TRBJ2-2	TGCAGTGCCCCTCTTTGGGGTCGCGGCACCGGGGAGCTGTTTTTT	CSAPLWGRGTGELFF
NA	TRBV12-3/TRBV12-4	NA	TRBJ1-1	TGTGCCAGCAGTTTAAATATTCGGGCTGAAGCTTTCTTT	CASSLNIRAEAFF
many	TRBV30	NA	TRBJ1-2	TGTGCCTGGGTAACCACAAGGGGCGGCTACACCTTC	CAWVTTRGGYTF
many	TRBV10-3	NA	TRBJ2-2	TGTGCCATCAGTGAGTCAGCGGGCAAGGACGGGGAGCTGTTTTTT	CAISESAGKDGELFF